The 7 T cell receptor beta chains below come from one sample, sequenced in a study of blood T cell repertoires in COVID-19. The data were produced by immunoSEQ multiplex PCR, yet TCRdb's version contains in-frame clones alone and is incomplete. Here the sample spans about 180,000 clones, 75% to 90% being singletons. The sequencing sample was made of PBMCs or T cells enriched from blood (not recorded which). The receptors derive from a woman aged 40 to 55 with acute COVID-19.

The V gene is TRBV2, the J gene TRBJ1-2; D gene ambiguous. Germline CDR1 is SNHLY and CDR2 is FYNNEI. Trimming shortened V by 6 bases and J by 4 bases, and 15 bases separated the two germline ends. The CDR3 consists of 14 residues. The CDR3 protein is CASSPVKSPYGYTF. CDR3 in DNA: TGTGCCAGCAGCCCGGTAAAAAGTCCCTATGGCTACACCTTC.

The genes are TRBV19 and TRBJ2-7, with 7 bases lining up with TRBD1. The CDR3 extends over 16 amino acids. CDR1 is LNHDA and CDR2 is SQIVND in the germline V gene (reference sequence). V trimming: 0 bases; J trimming: 2 bases; junction bases outside the gene matches: 7. The DNA for the CDR3 is TGTGCCAGTAGTATAGACGGTACAGGGGAGACCTACGAGCAGTACTTC. Its translation is CASSIDGTGETYEQYF. Drawing the rest from reference TRBV19 and TRBJ2-7, the complete variable domain is DGGITQSPKYLFRKEGQNVTLSCEQNLNHDAMYWYRQDPGQGLRLIYYSQIVNDFQKGDIAEGYSVSREKKESFPLTVTSAQKNPTAFYLCASSIDGTGETYEQYFGPGTRLTVT.

V gene TRBV5-4 combines with J gene TRBJ1-3; a possible D gene is TRBD1 (5 bases). Between the trimmed V and J ends, which lost 1 base and 4 bases, there was a span of 15 bases. CDR3 length: 16 residues. Per the germline V gene, CDR1 is SGHNT and CDR2 is YYREEE (reference sequence). The CDR3 loop reads CASSLFGGASGNTIYF. The CDR3 region has the DNA TGTGCCAGCAGCTTGTTTGGAGGGGCTTCCGGAAACACCATATATTTT.

V and J are TRBV10-1 and TRBJ2-3; D gene uncertain. Trimming shortened V by 3 bases and J by 7 bases, and 5 bases separated the two germline ends. Germline loops: CDR1 WNHNN, CDR2 SYGVQD (reference sequence). This CDR3 comprises 11 residues. This CDR3 reads CASSDLNTQYF. The CDR3 nucleotides are TGCGCCAGCAGTGATTTAAATACGCAGTATTTT.

This rearrangement joins TRBV23-1 to TRBJ2-7; no clear D. TRBV23-1 belongs to the ORF category, with a function that is uncertain. The CDR3 totals 13 residues. The V and J ends lost 8 bases and 9 bases respectively, with 20 bases between them. The CDR3 is CASPMRKAILQYF. The CDR3 nucleotides read TGCGCCAGCCCAATGCGGAAGGCTATATTGCAGTACTTC.

This chain links TRBV9 with TRBJ2-1, with TRBD2 matching 12 bases. The CDR3 extends over 20 amino acids. Per germline, CDR1 SGDLS and CDR2 YYNGEE. Losses at the gene ends were 3 bases for V and 3 bases for J; bases not matched to a gene: 16. The CDR3 spells CASSGLAGEGETGDYNEQFF. CDR3 sequence (DNA): TGTGCCAGCAGCGGACTAGCGGGGGAAGGGGAAACGGGCGACTACAATGAGCAGTTCTTC.

V usage is TRBV6-1 and J usage is TRBJ1-2; a possible D gene is TRBD1 (6 bases). The ends were cut back, 2 bases at V and 4 bases at J, with 14 bases in the middle. This CDR3 has 15 residues. Germline CDR1 and CDR2: MNHNS and SASEGT. The CDR3 DNA reads TGTGCCAGCAGTGAACAAGGGGGTGAAGGCTATGGCTACACCTTC. Amino acid sequence: CASSEQGGEGYGYTF.